This T cell receptor (beta chain) was identified in a study of Ad26.COV2.S vaccination and SARS-CoV-2 variants. Study context: It was the COV1001 Ad26.COV2.S trial arm that included the donor. The study gave Ad26.COV2.S intramuscularly, once or twice 56 days apart. Study-level findings and limits: Analytic work on TCR breadth and depth might have understated the full extent of total T cell responses.

Sequencing was performed with immunoSEQ multiplex PCR; in TCRdb, only in-frame clones are kept and a portion is missing. The data contain about 350,000 clones, 75% to 90% of them seen just once; the ten biggest clones take up roughly a tenth. V was cut by 5 bases and J by 3 bases, with 10 bases left in between. Germline V gene lookup returns CDR1 SEHNR and CDR2 FQNEAQ (reference sequence). This CDR3 is 13 amino acids long. Treatment noted: 15 to 20 received Ad26.COV2.S at low or high dose, single or two shots; roughly five received placebo; per-sample allocation not given. Day 63 after the first vaccine or placebo injection was the time point for sampling. Note on this clone: Antigen unknown.

The receptor was derived from a person aged 18-65 years who received the Ad26.COV2.S COVID-19 vaccine or a placebo. The specimen was peripheral blood, collected in a trial of Ad26.COV2.S vaccine versus placebo. The chain recombines TRBV7-9 with TRBJ2-5, with D possibly being TRBD1 or TRBD2 (5 bases each). CDR3 nucleotides: TGTGCCAGCAGCCGGGGCAGGGAAGAGACCCAGTACTTC. It codes for CASSRGREETQYF.